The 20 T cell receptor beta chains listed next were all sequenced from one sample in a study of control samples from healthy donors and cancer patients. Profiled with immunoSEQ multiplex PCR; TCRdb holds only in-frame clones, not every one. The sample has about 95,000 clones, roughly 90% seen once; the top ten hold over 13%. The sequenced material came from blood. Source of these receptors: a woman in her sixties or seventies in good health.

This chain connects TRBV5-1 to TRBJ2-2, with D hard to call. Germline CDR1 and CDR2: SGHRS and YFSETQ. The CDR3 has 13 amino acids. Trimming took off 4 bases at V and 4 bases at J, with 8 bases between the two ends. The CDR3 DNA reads TGCGCCAGCAGCCGCGGTGGCACCGGGGAGCTGTTTTTT. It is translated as CASSRGGTGELFF.

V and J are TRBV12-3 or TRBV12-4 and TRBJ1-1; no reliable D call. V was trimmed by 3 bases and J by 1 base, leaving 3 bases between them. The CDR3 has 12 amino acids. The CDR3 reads CASSFRNTEAFF. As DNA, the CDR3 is TGTGCCAGCAGTTTTAGGAACACTGAAGCTTTCTTT.

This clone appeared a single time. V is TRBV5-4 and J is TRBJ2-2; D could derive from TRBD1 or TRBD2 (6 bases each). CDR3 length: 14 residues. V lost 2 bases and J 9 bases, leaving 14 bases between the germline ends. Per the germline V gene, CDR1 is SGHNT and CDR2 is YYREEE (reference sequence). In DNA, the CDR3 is TGTGCCAGCAGCTTTGGGGGGCAGGCGAGGGAGCTGTTTTTT. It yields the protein CASSFGGQARELFF.

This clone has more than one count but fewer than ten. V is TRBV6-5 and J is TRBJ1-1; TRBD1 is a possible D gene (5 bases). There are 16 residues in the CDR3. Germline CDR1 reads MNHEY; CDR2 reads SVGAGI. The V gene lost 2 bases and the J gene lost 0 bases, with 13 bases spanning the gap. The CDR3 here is CASSYIGETVNTEAFF. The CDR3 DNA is TGTGCCAGCAGTTACATCGGGGAGACAGTGAACACTGAAGCTTTCTTT.

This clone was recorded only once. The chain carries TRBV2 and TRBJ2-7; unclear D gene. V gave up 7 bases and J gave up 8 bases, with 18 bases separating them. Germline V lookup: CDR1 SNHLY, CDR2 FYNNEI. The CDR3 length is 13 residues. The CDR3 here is CASTVAEGNKQYF. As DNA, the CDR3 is TGTGCCAGCACAGTGGCAGAAGGGAACAAGCAGTACTTC.

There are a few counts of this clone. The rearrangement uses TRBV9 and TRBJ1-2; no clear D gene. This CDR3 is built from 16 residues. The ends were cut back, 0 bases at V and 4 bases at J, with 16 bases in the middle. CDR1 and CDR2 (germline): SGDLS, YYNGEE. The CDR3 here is CASSVGSAALGYGYTF. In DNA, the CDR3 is TGTGCCAGCAGCGTAGGTTCTGCGGCTCTCGGCTATGGCTACACCTTC.

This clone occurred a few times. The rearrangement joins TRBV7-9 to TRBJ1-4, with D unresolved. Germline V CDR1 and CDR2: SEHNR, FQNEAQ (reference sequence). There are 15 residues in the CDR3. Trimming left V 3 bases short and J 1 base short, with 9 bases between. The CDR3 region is CASSFVGLTNEKLFF. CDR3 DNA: TGTGCCAGCAGCTTTGTTGGCTTAACTAATGAAAAACTGTTTTTT. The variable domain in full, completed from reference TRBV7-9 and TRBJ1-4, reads DTGVSQNPRHKITKRGQNVTFRCDPISEHNRLYWYRQTLGQGPEFLTYFQNEAQLEKSRLLSDRFSAERPKGSFSTLEIQRTEQGDSAMYLCASSFVGLTNEKLFFGSGTQLSVL.

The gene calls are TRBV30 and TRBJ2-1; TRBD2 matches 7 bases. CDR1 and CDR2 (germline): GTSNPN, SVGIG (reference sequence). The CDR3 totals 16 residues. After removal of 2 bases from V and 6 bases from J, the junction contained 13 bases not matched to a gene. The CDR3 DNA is TGTGCCTGGAGTCCCCTCGTCGGGGGGTCAATCAATGAGCAGTTCTTC. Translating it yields CAWSPLVGGSINEQFF.

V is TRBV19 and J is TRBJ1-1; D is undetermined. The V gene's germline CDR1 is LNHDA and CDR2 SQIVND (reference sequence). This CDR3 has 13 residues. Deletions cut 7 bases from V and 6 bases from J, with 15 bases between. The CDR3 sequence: CASNSLAPAEAFF. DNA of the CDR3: TGTGCCAGTAACTCCTTGGCGCCGGCTGAAGCTTTCTTT.

The CDR3 nucleotides are TGCAGCGTTGAAGATCGTAGGGACACTGAAGCTTTCTTT. This encodes CSVEDRRDTEAFF. The V and J genes are TRBV29-1 and TRBJ1-1; no clear D. The CDR3 spans 13 residues. Per germline, CDR1 SQVTM and CDR2 ANQGSEA. Trimming removed 0 bases at V and 3 bases at J, with 8 bases between.

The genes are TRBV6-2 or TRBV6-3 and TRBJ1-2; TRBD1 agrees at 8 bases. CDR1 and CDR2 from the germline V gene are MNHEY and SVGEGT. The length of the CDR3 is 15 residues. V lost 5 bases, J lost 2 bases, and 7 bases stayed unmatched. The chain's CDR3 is CASSDRGRENYGYTF. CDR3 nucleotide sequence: TGTGCCAGCAGTGACAGGGGCCGCGAAAACTATGGCTACACCTTC.

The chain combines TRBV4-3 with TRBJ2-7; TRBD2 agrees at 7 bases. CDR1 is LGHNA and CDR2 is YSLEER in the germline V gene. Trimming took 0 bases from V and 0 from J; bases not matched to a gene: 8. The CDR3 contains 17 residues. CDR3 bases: TGCGCCAGCAGCCAAGATTTCCGAGCGGGGAACTCCTACGAGCAGTACTTC. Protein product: CASSQDFRAGNSYEQYF.

This CDR3 reads CASSLVRQYNEQFF. The CDR3, as DNA: TGTGCCAGCAGCTTAGTCCGACAGTACAATGAGCAGTTCTTC. The chain has TRBV7-8 and TRBJ2-1, with TRBD1 as a possible D gene (5 bases). Trimming pared 1 base from V and 4 bases from J, leaving 8 bases between. The CDR3 is 14 residues long. The germline gives CDR1 SGHVS, CDR2 FQNEAQ.

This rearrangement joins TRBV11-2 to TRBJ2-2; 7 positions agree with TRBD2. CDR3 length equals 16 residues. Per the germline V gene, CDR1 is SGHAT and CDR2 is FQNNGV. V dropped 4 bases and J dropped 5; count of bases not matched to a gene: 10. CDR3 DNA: TGTGCCAGCAGCTCCTCCCGGCGGGAGAGGACCGGGGAGCTGTTTTTT. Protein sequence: CASSSSRRERTGELFF.

The DNA of the CDR3 is TGCGCCAGCAGGACGGGACAGGGAGTCTACGAGCAGTACTTC. It yields the protein CASRTGQGVYEQYF. The V and J genes are TRBV10-2 and TRBJ2-7; 9 bases match TRBD1. Germline CDR1 and CDR2: WSHSY and SAAADI. This CDR3 region has 14 residues. Germline trimming cut 6 bases from V and 3 bases from J; bases unmatched to any gene: 6.

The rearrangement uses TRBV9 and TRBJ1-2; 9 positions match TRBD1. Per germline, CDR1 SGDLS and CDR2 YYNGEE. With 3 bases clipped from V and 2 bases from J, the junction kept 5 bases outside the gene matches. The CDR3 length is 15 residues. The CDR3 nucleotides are TGTGCCAGCAGCGCCTCTGGGACAGGGAACTATGGCTACACCTTC. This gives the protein CASSASGTGNYGYTF.

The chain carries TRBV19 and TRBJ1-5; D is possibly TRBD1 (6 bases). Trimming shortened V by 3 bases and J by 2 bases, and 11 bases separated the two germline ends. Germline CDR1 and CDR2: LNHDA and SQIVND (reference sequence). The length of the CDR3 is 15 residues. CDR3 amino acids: CASSIQGIRNQPQHF. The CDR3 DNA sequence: TGTGCCAGTAGTATCCAGGGGATCCGCAATCAGCCCCAGCATTTT.

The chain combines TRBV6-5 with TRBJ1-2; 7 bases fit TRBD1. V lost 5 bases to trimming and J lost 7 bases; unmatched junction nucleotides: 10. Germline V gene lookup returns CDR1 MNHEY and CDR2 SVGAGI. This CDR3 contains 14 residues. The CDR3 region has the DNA TGTGCCAGCAGTCAACAGGGGAGACTCTCTGGCTACACCTTC. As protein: CASSQQGRLSGYTF.

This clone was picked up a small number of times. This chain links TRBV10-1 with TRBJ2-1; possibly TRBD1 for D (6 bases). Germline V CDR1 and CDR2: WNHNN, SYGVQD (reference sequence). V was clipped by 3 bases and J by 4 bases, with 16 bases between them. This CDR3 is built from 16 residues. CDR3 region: CASSDEGTRRYNEQFF. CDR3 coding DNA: TGCGCCAGCAGTGATGAAGGGACAAGGAGATACAATGAGCAGTTCTTC.

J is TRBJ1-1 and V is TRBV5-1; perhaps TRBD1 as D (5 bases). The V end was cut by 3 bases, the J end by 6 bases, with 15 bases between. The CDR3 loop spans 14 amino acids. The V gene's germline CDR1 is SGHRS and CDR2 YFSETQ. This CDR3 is CASSSGGGPSEAFF. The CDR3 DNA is TGCGCCAGCAGCTCTGGGGGAGGCCCTTCTGAAGCTTTCTTT.